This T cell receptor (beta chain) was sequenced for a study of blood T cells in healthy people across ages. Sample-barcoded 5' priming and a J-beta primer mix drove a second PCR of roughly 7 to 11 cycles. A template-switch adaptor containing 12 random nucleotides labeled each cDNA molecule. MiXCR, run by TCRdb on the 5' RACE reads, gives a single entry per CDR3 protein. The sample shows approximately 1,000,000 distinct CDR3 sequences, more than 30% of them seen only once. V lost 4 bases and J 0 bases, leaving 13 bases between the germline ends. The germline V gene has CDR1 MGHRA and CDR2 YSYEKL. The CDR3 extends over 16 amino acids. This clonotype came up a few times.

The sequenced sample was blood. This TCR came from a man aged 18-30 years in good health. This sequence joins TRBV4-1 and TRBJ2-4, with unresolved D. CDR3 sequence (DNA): TGCGCCAGCAGCCTCAACGCGGCGATAGCCAAAAACATTCAGTACTTC. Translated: CASSLNAAIAKNIQYF.